Following are 21 T cell receptor beta chains from one sample sequenced in a study of blood T cell repertoires in COVID-19. TCRdb keeps only in-frame clones here, not all; method: immunoSEQ multiplex PCR. This table holds about 35,000 clones, 80% to 95% found once. Sequencing used peripheral blood. All receptors come from an elderly man with acute or convalescent COVID-19.

The genes are TRBV5-1 and TRBJ2-6; no clear D. The CDR3 has 15 amino acids. Germline CDR1 is SGHRS and CDR2 is YFSETQ. Trimming left V 4 bases short and J 0 bases short, with 8 bases between. The CDR3 protein is CASSQTSSGANVLTF. The CDR3 DNA reads TGCGCCAGCAGCCAAACGAGCTCTGGGGCCAACGTCCTGACTTTC.

The genes are TRBV5-1 and TRBJ2-1; D is unresolved. CDR3 length equals 15 residues. Trimming shortened V by 5 bases and J by 5 bases, and 17 bases separated the two germline ends. Germline V gives CDR1 SGHRS, CDR2 YFSETQ. The chain's CDR3 is CASRWSVTLDNEQFF. CDR3 nucleotide sequence: TGCGCCAGCAGGTGGAGCGTTACCCTAGACAATGAGCAGTTCTTC.

This chain links TRBV5-1 with TRBJ1-2; D may be TRBD1 (6 bases). This CDR3 is built from 14 residues. CDR1 is SGHRS and CDR2 is YFSETQ in the germline V gene. Trimming removed 0 bases at V and 1 base at J, with 7 bases between. The CDR3: CASSLGTDNYGYTF. CDR3 in DNA: TGCGCCAGCAGCTTGGGGACAGATAACTATGGCTACACCTTC.

The V call is TRBV18, the J call TRBJ1-1; no definite D call. Germline assignment: CDR1 KGHSH and CDR2 LQKENI. V lost 3 bases and J lost 7, with 9 bases in between. The CDR3 is 12 amino acids. The CDR3 here is CASSPREVEAFF. In DNA form, the CDR3 reads TGTGCCAGCTCACCTCGAGAGGTTGAAGCTTTCTTT.

This clone appeared once. The CDR3 bases are TGTGCCAGCACCATAGGGGATAGCAATCAGCCCCAGCATTTT. This encodes CASTIGDSNQPQHF. The V and J genes are TRBV6-5 and TRBJ1-5; D possibly corresponds to TRBD1 (5 bases). The germline V gene encodes CDR1 MNHEY and CDR2 SVGAGI. V was shortened by 7 bases and J by 0 bases, with 10 bases between the two germline ends. The CDR3 consists of 14 residues.

The genes are TRBV7-9 and TRBJ1-2; D not resolved. This CDR3 has 17 residues. Trimming took off 1 base at V and 3 bases at J, with 18 bases between the two ends. Germline V lookup: CDR1 SEHNR, CDR2 FQNEAQ (reference sequence). CDR3 bases: TGTGCCAGCAGCTTAGTATTCCAACCCCGAAGCCACTATGGCTACACCTTC. This translates into CASSLVFQPRSHYGYTF. The whole variable domain, remainder taken from reference TRBV7-9 and TRBJ1-2, is DTGVSQNPRHKITKRGQNVTFRCDPISEHNRLYWYRQTLGQGPEFLTYFQNEAQLEKSRLLSDRFSAERPKGSFSTLEIQRTEQGDSAMYLCASSLVFQPRSHYGYTFGSGTRLTVV.

The genes are TRBV9 and TRBJ2-7; 8 bases agree with TRBD1. Germline CDR1 reads SGDLS; CDR2 reads YYNGEE. Trimming removed 0 bases from V and 2 bases from J; junction bases left unmatched: 7. CDR3 size: 16 residues. CDR3 region: CASSVGGTGYAYEQYF. In nucleotides, the CDR3 is TGTGCCAGCAGCGTAGGGGGGACAGGTTATGCCTACGAGCAGTACTTC.

The chain has TRBV7-2 and TRBJ1-5; 7 bases are a match to TRBD1. Looked up from germline, CDR1 is SGHTA and CDR2 is FQGNSA. Losses at the gene ends were 4 bases for V and 1 base for J; bases not matched to a gene: 10. This CDR3 has 17 residues. The CDR3: CASSSTRDRESNQPQHF. In DNA form, the CDR3 reads TGTGCCAGCAGCTCCACCCGGGACAGAGAAAGCAATCAGCCCCAGCATTTT.

The chain links TRBV2 to TRBJ1-1; D unclear. The length of the CDR3 is 12 residues. Trimming cost V 7 bases and J 1 base, with 7 bases left between them. Germline V gene data show CDR1 as SNHLY and CDR2 as FYNNEI. This CDR3 is CASNPRNTEAFF. CDR3 nucleotide sequence: TGTGCCAGCAACCCGAGGAACACTGAAGCTTTCTTT.

The V gene is TRBV7-9, the J gene TRBJ2-5, with a tentative D call TRBD2 (5 bases). The CDR3 is made up of 15 amino acids. Germline V gene sequence: CDR1 SEHNR, CDR2 FQNEAQ (reference sequence). V was cut by 7 bases and J by 1 base, with 16 bases left in between. CDR3 region: CASTSIQEVQETQYF. Here the CDR3 DNA reads TGTGCCAGCACATCAATCCAGGAGGTCCAAGAGACCCAGTACTTC.

This sequence joins TRBV27 and TRBJ2-1; 7 bases match TRBD2. V shed 10 bases, J shed 2 bases, and the junction held 5 bases outside the gene matches. The CDR3 is 13 residues long. CDR1 is MNHEY and CDR2 is SMNVEV in the germline V gene (reference sequence). Here the CDR3 reads CATSGLTYNEQFF. CDR3 nucleotide sequence: TGTGCCACTAGCGGCCTTACCTACAATGAGCAGTTCTTC.

The chain couples TRBV5-1 to TRBJ2-7, with D perhaps matching TRBD1 (5 bases). From germline, CDR1 is SGHRS and CDR2 YFSETQ. V shed 0 bases and J shed 3 bases, with 10 bases lying between them. CDR3 length: 14 amino acids. CDR3 nucleotides: TGCGCCAGCAGCTTGGGTTCAGGGATCTACGAGCAGTACTTC. It encodes CASSLGSGIYEQYF.

In this sample, this clone turned up a few times. V is TRBV5-1 and J is TRBJ1-1; tentatively, D is TRBD1 (5 bases). The CDR3 is 15 amino acids. From germline, CDR1 is SGHRS and CDR2 YFSETQ. V dropped 7 bases and J dropped 1 base, with 17 bases sitting between them. In DNA, the CDR3 is TGCGCCAGCCATTCCTCCAGGGATGAGAACACTGAAGCTTTCTTT. It translates to CASHSSRDENTEAFF.

This clone was recorded only once. The rearrangement links TRBV19 to TRBJ2-3; no reliable D call. The CDR3 loop spans 16 amino acids. Germline CDR1 and CDR2: LNHDA and SQIVND (reference sequence). Trimming took off 0 bases at V and 0 bases at J, with 10 bases between the two ends. CDR3 loop: CASSIDLGRSTDTQYF. For the CDR3, the DNA is TGTGCCAGTAGTATAGATTTGGGCCGGAGCACAGATACGCAGTATTTT.

The chain employs TRBV6-5 and TRBJ1-6, with TRBD1 as a possible D gene (6 bases). V shed 3 bases and J shed 9 bases, with 9 bases lying between them. The germline V gene encodes CDR1 MNHEY and CDR2 SVGAGI. The CDR3 spans 13 residues. Here the CDR3 DNA reads TGTGCCAGCAGTTATCGGACAGCTTCACCCCTCCACTTT. Its protein product is CASSYRTASPLHF.

The J gene is TRBJ2-2, the V gene TRBV2; 7 nucleotides agree with TRBD1. The trim removed 7 bases at V and 5 bases at J, leaving 10 bases unmatched. From germline, CDR1 is SNHLY and CDR2 FYNNEI. This CDR3 spans 15 amino acids. The CDR3 nucleotides are TGTGCCAGCACCCTGACAGGGATTAGTACCGGGGAGCTGTTTTTT. This codes for CASTLTGISTGELFF. The whole variable domain, filled in from reference TRBV2 and TRBJ2-2, reads EPEVTQTPSHQVTQMGQEVILRCVPISNHLYFYWYRQILGQKVEFLVSFYNNEISEKSEIFDDQFSVERPDGSNFTLKIRSTKLEDSAMYFCASTLTGISTGELFFGEGSRLTVL.

The chain links TRBV7-8 to TRBJ1-6; 8 nucleotides match TRBD1. Per germline, CDR1 SGHVS and CDR2 FQNEAQ. This CDR3 has 15 amino acids. The J segment lost 7 bases and the V segment lost 2 bases, leaving 4 bases of the junction unmatched. This CDR3 reads CASSLMAGGNSPLHF. The CDR3 DNA follows: TGTGCCAGCAGCTTAATGGCAGGGGGCAATTCACCCCTCCACTTT.

The genes are TRBV10-3 and TRBJ1-2; D may be TRBD1 (5 bases). This CDR3 region has 14 residues. Germline loops: CDR1 ENHRY, CDR2 SYGVKD. The V end lost 2 bases, the J end lost 2 bases, and 9 bases lay between the germline ends. In DNA form, the CDR3 reads TGTGCCATCAGTGAGCAGGGAGGAAACTATGGCTACACCTTC. It yields the protein CAISEQGGNYGYTF.

For this clone: Other DNA sequences in this specimen translate into the identical CDR3. V usage is TRBV6-6 and J usage is TRBJ2-2, with D perhaps matching TRBD1 (6 bases). The CDR3 runs 15 residues. The V gene lost 2 bases and the J gene lost 1 base, with 8 bases spanning the gap. Per germline, CDR1 MNHNY and CDR2 SVGAGI (reference sequence). In nucleotides, the CDR3 is TGTGCCAGCAGTTACCCGACAGGGAACACCGGGGAGCTGTTTTTT. Its protein product is CASSYPTGNTGELFF.

The chain combines TRBV4-1 with TRBJ2-3; a possible D gene is TRBD2 (6 bases). The germline CDR1 and CDR2 sequences are MGHRA and YSYEKL. The CDR3 runs to 18 residues. V lost 4 bases and J 6 bases, leaving 26 bases between the germline ends. For the CDR3, the DNA is TGCGCCAGCAGCCCATACCTGTTACTAGCATTGGGTGGGGATACGCAGTATTTT. This translates into CASSPYLLLALGGDTQYF.

The chain couples TRBV9 to TRBJ1-1; 9 bases line up with TRBD1. Trimming removed 0 bases from V and 6 bases from J; junction bases left unmatched: 6. Germline V lookup: CDR1 SGDLS, CDR2 YYNGEE. The length of the CDR3 is 15 residues. The CDR3 region is CASSVEGDRAAEAFF. In DNA form, the CDR3 reads TGTGCCAGCAGCGTAGAAGGGGACAGGGCGGCTGAAGCTTTCTTT. Looking up the rest from reference TRBV9 and TRBJ1-1 gives the full variable domain: DSGVTQTPKHLITATGQRVTLRCSPRSGDLSVYWYQQSLDQGLQFLIQYYNGEERAKGNILERFSAQQFPDLHSELNLSSLELGDSALYFCASSVEGDRAAEAFFGQGTRLTVV.